This T cell receptor beta chain is drawn from a study of identical twins. Each CDR3 protein is one row after TCRdb ran MiXCR on the 5' RACE reads. The sample has about 690,000 distinct CDR3 sequences, 21% seen once. This sample also appeared in a second study, on T cells expressing NK-cell markers.

What was sequenced was PBMCs. The sequence was collected from a young woman in good health.

DNA of the CDR3: TGCGCCAGCAGCCTCGAGAAGAAATACGAGCAGTACTTC. It is translated as CASSLEKKYEQYF. The V and J genes are TRBV4-3 and TRBJ2-7; D is ambiguous. The CDR3 loop spans 13 amino acids. V was trimmed by 4 bases and J by 4 bases, leaving 11 bases between them. Germline CDR1 LGHNA, CDR2 YSLEER.